This TCR beta chain was recorded in a study of control samples from healthy donors and cancer patients. Generated by immunoSEQ multiplex PCR, the TCRdb table keeps only in-frame clones and is missing some. The data hold about 41,000 clones, with roughly 94% observed a single time. The sequence was collected from a man in his sixties in good health. The sample taken for sequencing was blood.

The CDR3 loop is CASSEGRTNQPQHF. The CDR3 bases are TGTGCCAGCAGTGAAGGCAGGACCAATCAGCCCCAGCATTTT. The chain has TRBV6-1 and TRBJ1-5; D is unresolved. Trimming stripped 1 base from V and 3 bases from J, with 7 bases between. This CDR3 contains 14 residues. CDR1 MNHNS and CDR2 SASEGT come from the germline V gene.